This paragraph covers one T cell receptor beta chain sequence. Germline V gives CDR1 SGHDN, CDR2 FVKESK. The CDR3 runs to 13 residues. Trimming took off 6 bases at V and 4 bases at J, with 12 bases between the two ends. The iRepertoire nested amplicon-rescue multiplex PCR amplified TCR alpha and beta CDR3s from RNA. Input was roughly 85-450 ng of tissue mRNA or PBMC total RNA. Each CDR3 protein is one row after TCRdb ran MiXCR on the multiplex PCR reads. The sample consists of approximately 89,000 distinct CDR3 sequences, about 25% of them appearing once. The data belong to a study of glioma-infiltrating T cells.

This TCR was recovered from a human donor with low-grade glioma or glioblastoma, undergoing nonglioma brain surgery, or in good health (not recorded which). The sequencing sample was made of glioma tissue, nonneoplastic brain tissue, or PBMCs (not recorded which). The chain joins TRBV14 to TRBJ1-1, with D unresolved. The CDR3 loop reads CASRGEGITEAFF. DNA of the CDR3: TGTGCCAGCAGGGGCGAAGGGATCACTGAAGCTTTCTTT.